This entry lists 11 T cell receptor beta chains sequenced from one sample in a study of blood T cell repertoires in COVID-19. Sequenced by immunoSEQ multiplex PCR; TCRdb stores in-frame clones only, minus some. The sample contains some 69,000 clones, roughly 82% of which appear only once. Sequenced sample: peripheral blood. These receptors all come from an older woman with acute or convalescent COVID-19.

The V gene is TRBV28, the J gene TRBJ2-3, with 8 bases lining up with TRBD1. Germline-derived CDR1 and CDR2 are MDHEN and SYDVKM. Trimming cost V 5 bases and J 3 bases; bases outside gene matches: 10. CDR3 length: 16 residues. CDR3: CASSRQQGVGTDTQYF. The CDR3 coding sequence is TGTGCCAGCAGTCGACAACAGGGGGTCGGAACAGATACGCAGTATTTT.

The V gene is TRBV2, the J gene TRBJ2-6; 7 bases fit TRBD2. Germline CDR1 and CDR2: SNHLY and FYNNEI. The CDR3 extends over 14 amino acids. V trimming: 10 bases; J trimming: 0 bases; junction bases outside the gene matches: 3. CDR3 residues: CAKLASSGANVLTF. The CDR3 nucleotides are TGTGCCAAACTAGCGTCCTCTGGGGCCAACGTCCTGACTTTC.

As DNA, the CDR3 is TGTGCCAGCCGGCGCGGTGGACAGGGGATCTATGGCTACACCTTC. Translation gives CASRRGGQGIYGYTF. This rearrangement joins TRBV9 to TRBJ1-2, with 9 bases fitting TRBD1. CDR1 is SGDLS and CDR2 is YYNGEE in the germline V gene. The CDR3 totals 15 residues. V shed 7 bases, J shed 4 bases, and the junction held 11 bases outside the gene matches.

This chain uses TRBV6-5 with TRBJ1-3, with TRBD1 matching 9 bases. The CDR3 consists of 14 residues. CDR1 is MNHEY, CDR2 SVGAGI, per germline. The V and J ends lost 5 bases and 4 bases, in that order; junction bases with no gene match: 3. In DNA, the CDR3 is TGTGCCAGCAGTACGACAGGGGGGGGAAACACCATATATTTT. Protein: CASSTTGGGNTIYF.

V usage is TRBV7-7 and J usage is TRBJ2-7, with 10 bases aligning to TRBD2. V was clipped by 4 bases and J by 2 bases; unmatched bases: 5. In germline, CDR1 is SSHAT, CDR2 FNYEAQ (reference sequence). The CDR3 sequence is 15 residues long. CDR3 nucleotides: TGTGCCAGCAGCTCCGGGACTAGCGTTACCTACGAGCAGTACTTC. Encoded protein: CASSSGTSVTYEQYF.

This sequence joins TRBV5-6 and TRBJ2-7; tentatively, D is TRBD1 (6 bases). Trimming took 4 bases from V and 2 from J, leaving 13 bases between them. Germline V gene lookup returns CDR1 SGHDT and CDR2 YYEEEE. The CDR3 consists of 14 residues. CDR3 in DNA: TGTGCCAGCAGCCCCGGGACAATTACCTACGAGCAGTACTTC. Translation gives CASSPGTITYEQYF.

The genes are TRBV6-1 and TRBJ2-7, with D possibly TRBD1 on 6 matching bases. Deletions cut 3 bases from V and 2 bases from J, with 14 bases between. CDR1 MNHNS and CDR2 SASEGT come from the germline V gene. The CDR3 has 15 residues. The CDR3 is CASSDRQGHTYEQYF. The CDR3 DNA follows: TGTGCCAGCAGTGATAGGCAGGGGCACACCTACGAGCAGTACTTC.

The CDR3: CASSPPGQGTLGYTF. The CDR3 DNA sequence: TGTGCCAGCAGTCCGCCGGGACAGGGGACTCTCGGCTACACCTTC. This sequence joins TRBV28 and TRBJ1-2, with TRBD1 identical over 10 bases. Losses at the gene ends were 5 bases for V and 8 bases for J; bases not matched to a gene: 11. CDR3 size: 15 residues. Germline V lookup: CDR1 MDHEN, CDR2 SYDVKM.

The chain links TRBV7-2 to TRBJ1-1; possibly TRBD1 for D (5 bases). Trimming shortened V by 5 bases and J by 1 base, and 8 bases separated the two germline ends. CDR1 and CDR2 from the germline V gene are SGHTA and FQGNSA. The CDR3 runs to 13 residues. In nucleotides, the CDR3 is TGTGCCAGCAGCAGACAGCAGAACACTGAAGCTTTCTTT. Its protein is CASSRQQNTEAFF.

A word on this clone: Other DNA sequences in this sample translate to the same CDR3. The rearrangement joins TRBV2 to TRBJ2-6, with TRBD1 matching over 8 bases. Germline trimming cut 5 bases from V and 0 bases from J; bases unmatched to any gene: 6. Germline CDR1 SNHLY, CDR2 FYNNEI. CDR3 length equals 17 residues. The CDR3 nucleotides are TGTGCCAGCAGTCTAACAGGGGGTAGCTCTGGGGCCAACGTCCTGACTTTC. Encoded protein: CASSLTGGSSGANVLTF.

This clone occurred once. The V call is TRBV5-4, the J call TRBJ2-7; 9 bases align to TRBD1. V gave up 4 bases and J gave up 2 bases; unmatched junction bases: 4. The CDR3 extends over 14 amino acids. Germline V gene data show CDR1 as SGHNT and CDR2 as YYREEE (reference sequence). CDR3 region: CASSMDRGPYEQYF. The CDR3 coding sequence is TGTGCCAGCAGCATGGACAGGGGCCCCTACGAGCAGTACTTC.